These 9 T cell receptor beta chains came from one sample sequenced in a study of response to subunit inactivated influenza vaccine. TCRdb ran MiXCR on the RT-PCR reads and lists one entry per CDR3 protein. The sample lists more than 550,000 distinct CDR3 sequences; about 11% were seen once. These data are also associated with another study on T cells expressing NK-cell markers. This second study notes: 5'RACE template switching built TCR beta cDNA with unique molecular identifiers.

The input for sequencing was PBMCs from blood, taken on the day of vaccination. The source of these receptors is a man aged 45-65 years who received an inactivated influenza vaccine.

This clonotype appeared a few times. The chain recombines TRBV29-1 with TRBJ2-3; no definite D call. CDR1 SQVTM and CDR2 ANQGSEA come from the germline V gene. Deletions cut 1 base from V and 1 base from J, with 15 bases between. This CDR3 contains 16 residues. CDR3 region: CSVEVGFAAGTDTQYF. In DNA form, the CDR3 reads TGCAGCGTTGAAGTGGGGTTCGCGGCGGGCACAGATACGCAGTATTTT.

This clonotype has a handful of counts. CDR3 nucleotides: TGTGCCAGCAGCTCGTTAGCGGGACTAGCCAAAAACATTCAGTACTTC. Translating gives CASSSLAGLAKNIQYF. V is TRBV7-8 and J is TRBJ2-4; 8 bases agree with TRBD2. The V gene's germline CDR1 is SGHVS and CDR2 FQNEAQ. V was pared by 4 bases and J by 0 bases, with 5 bases of the junction left unmatched. This CDR3 contains 16 residues. Looking up the rest from reference TRBV7-8 and TRBJ2-4 gives the full variable domain: GAGVSQSPRYKVAKRGQDVALRCDPISGHVSLFWYQQALGQGPEFLTYFQNEAQLDKSGLPSDRFFAERPEGSVSTLKIQRTQQEDSAVYLCASSSLAGLAKNIQYFGAGTRLSVL.

The chain couples TRBV14 to TRBJ2-7; D possibly uses TRBD1 or TRBD2 (5 bases each). Germline CDR1 reads SGHDN; CDR2 reads FVKESK. The CDR3 is 13 amino acids. V dropped 5 bases and J dropped 10 bases, with 18 bases sitting between them. The CDR3 reads CASSGRDRAPQYF. For the CDR3, the DNA is TGTGCCAGCAGCGGCCGGGACCGGGCCCCACAGTACTTC.

This clonotype has only a few counts. The chain carries TRBV5-6 and TRBJ2-1; D gene uncertain. Trimming took off 1 base at V and 6 bases at J, with 5 bases between the two ends. Per the germline V gene, CDR1 is SGHDT and CDR2 is YYEEEE. The CDR3 consists of 12 residues. The CDR3 reads CASSLPANEQFF. In DNA, the CDR3 is TGTGCCAGCAGCTTGCCAGCCAATGAGCAGTTCTTC.

The table lists this clonotype with a few counts. This sequence joins TRBV29-1 and TRBJ1-5; no clear D. The V end was cut by 4 bases, the J end by 3 bases, with 10 bases between. Germline values: CDR1 SQVTM, CDR2 ANQGSEA. The CDR3 runs to 13 residues. The CDR3 DNA reads as TGCAGCGTTGCCGGCCAGCCCAATCAGCCCCAGCATTTT. Protein sequence: CSVAGQPNQPQHF.

The DNA for the CDR3 is TGCAGCGTTGAGAGGACACAAGAGACCCAGTACTTC. Translation gives CSVERTQETQYF. This chain connects TRBV29-1 to TRBJ2-5, with D perhaps matching TRBD1 (5 bases). V lost 3 bases, J lost 2 bases, and 7 bases lay in between. The germline gives CDR1 SQVTM, CDR2 ANQGSEA. This CDR3 spans 12 amino acids.

DNA of the CDR3: TGTGCCAGCAGCCCGCCCCTTGCGGCGGGGGGCACAGATACGCAGTATTTT. Translation gives CASSPPLAAGGTDTQYF. The genes are TRBV5-5 and TRBJ2-3; TRBD2 aligns across 7 bases. V trimming: 4 bases; J trimming: 1 base; junction bases outside the gene matches: 12. The CDR3 is 17 amino acids. From germline, CDR1 is SGHKS and CDR2 YYEKEE (reference sequence).

The V gene is TRBV7-9, the J gene TRBJ1-1; D possibly corresponds to TRBD1 (5 bases). CDR1 and CDR2 (germline): SEHNR, FQNEAQ (reference sequence). V was cut by 5 bases and J by 6 bases, with 7 bases left in between. The CDR3 is 11 amino acids. CDR3 loop: CASSQQAEAFF. In DNA form, the CDR3 reads TGTGCCAGCAGCCAACAGGCTGAAGCTTTCTTT.

The rearrangement uses TRBV7-2 and TRBJ2-7; perhaps TRBD1 as D (6 bases). Per germline, CDR1 SGHTA and CDR2 FQGNSA. The V end was cut by 1 base, the J end by 4 bases, with 11 bases between. This CDR3 contains 14 residues. CDR3 sequence reads: CASSLGSDRYEQYF. In nucleotides, the CDR3 is TGTGCCAGCAGCTTAGGATCGGACAGATACGAGCAGTACTTC.